The 12 T cell receptor beta chains below were found in one sample sequenced in a study of control samples from healthy donors and cancer patients. Method: immunoSEQ multiplex PCR; TCRdb's copy keeps in-frame clones and lacks some. The repertoire consists of about 120,000 clones, with just over 90% occurring once and the leading ten covering 7.8%. Sequenced sample: blood. The receptor source for this set is a woman aged 18-35 years in good health.

The rearrangement uses TRBV4-3 and TRBJ2-4; 9 bases are a match to TRBD1. J gave up 6 bases and V 2 bases, and 5 bases lay outside the gene matches. The CDR3 is 15 residues long. Germline-derived CDR1 and CDR2 are LGHNA and YSLEER. CDR3 in amino acids: CASSQTGTGRNIQYF. The CDR3 region has the DNA TGCGCCAGCAGCCAAACCGGGACAGGGCGAAACATTCAGTACTTC.

This rearrangement joins TRBV6-6 to TRBJ1-2, with TRBD1 as a possible D gene (5 bases). Germline assignment: CDR1 MNHNY and CDR2 SVGAGI (reference sequence). V shed 0 bases and J shed 6 bases, with 14 bases lying between them. This CDR3 has 15 amino acids. The CDR3 here is CASSYSQVPADGYTF. The CDR3 nucleotides are TGTGCCAGCAGTTACTCACAGGTCCCGGCGGATGGCTACACCTTC.

This chain uses TRBV30 with TRBJ1-1; TRBD1 might be the D (5 bases). Germline V gene data show CDR1 as GTSNPN and CDR2 as SVGIG (reference sequence). Trimming stripped 1 base from V and 7 bases from J, with 10 bases between. The CDR3 totals 12 residues. In DNA, the CDR3 is TGTGCCTGGAGTGCCGGCAGGGTTGAAGCTTTCTTT. It is translated as CAWSAGRVEAFF. The full variable domain, rest sourced from reference TRBV30 and TRBJ1-1, is SQTIHQWPATLVQPVGSPLSLECTVEGTSNPNLYWYRQAAGRGLQLLFYSVGIGQISSEVPQNLSASRPQDRQFILSSKKLLLSDSGFYLCAWSAGRVEAFFGQGTRLTVV.

This chain joins TRBV14 and TRBJ2-5; 8 nucleotides line up with TRBD2. Germline-derived CDR1 and CDR2 are SGHDN and FVKESK. After removal of 1 base from V and 4 bases from J, the junction contained 8 bases not matched to a gene. The CDR3 has 16 amino acids. In DNA form, the CDR3 reads TGTGCCAGCAGCCAAGGCCGGCGACTAGCGAGAGAGACCCAGTACTTC. This gives the protein CASSQGRRLARETQYF.

The chain is built from TRBV6-2 or TRBV6-3 and TRBJ2-7; tentatively, D is TRBD1 (6 bases). The germline V and J ends were trimmed by 2 bases and 0 bases, with 8 bases remaining between them. The CDR3 loop spans 14 amino acids. The germline gives CDR1 MNHEY, CDR2 SVGEGT. This chain's CDR3 is CASSYGGHSYEQYF. The CDR3 nucleotides are TGTGCCAGCAGTTACGGGGGACACTCCTACGAGCAGTACTTC.

V gene TRBV10-2 combines with J gene TRBJ1-5, with a possible D match to TRBD1 (6 bases). CDR3 length: 13 residues. From germline, CDR1 is WSHSY and CDR2 SAAADI. V was pared by 7 bases and J by 1 base, with 8 bases between. The CDR3 nucleotides read TGCGCCAGCATGCAGGGGAGCAATCAGCCCCAGCATTTT. It yields the protein CASMQGSNQPQHF.

V usage is TRBV3-1 (or the pseudogene TRBV3-2) and J usage is TRBJ1-1, with 7 positions matching TRBD1. With V trimmed by 0 bases and J by 6 bases, 22 bases remained unmatched. The CDR3 has 20 residues. The V gene's germline CDR1 is LGHDT and CDR2 YNNKEL (reference sequence). CDR3 amino acids: CASSQDLGLTGPRGQAEAFF. Written as DNA, the CDR3 is TGTGCCAGCAGCCAAGATTTAGGCTTGACAGGGCCCCGCGGGCAGGCTGAAGCTTTCTTT.

The CDR3 spells CASGLGRAIETQYF. The CDR3 region has the DNA TGTGCTAGTGGTTTGGGCAGGGCAATCGAGACCCAGTACTTC. The genes are TRBV12-5 and TRBJ2-5, with a weak D call TRBD1 (5 bases). Trimming removed 1 base from V and 5 bases from J, with 11 bases in between. Per germline, CDR1 LGHNT and CDR2 FRNRAP. The CDR3 sequence is 14 residues long.

The chain has TRBV7-2 and TRBJ1-2, with D unclear. This CDR3 has 12 residues. Trimming took 3 bases from V and 8 from J, leaving 10 bases between them. Germline values: CDR1 SGHTA, CDR2 FQGNSA. CDR3 sequence: CASSLKSQGYTF. In DNA form, the CDR3 reads TGTGCCAGCAGCTTGAAGAGCCAGGGCTACACCTTC.

The count of this clone is one. The rearrangement links TRBV5-4 to TRBJ2-7, with unresolved D. Germline V gene lookup returns CDR1 SGHNT and CDR2 YYREEE (reference sequence). Trimming shortened V by 4 bases and J by 2 bases, and 13 bases separated the two germline ends. This CDR3 comprises 14 residues. The CDR3 loop is CASSTSRSPYEQYF. The CDR3 nucleotides read TGTGCCAGCAGCACATCTCGGTCCCCCTACGAGCAGTACTTC.

The chain has TRBV25-1 and TRBJ1-3; D is unclear. The germline V gene encodes CDR1 MGHDK and CDR2 SYGVNS. Trimming pared 5 bases from V and 9 bases from J, leaving 17 bases between. The length of the CDR3 is 14 residues. The CDR3: CASSKSRDAGTIYF. The CDR3, as DNA: TGTGCCAGCAGTAAGTCTCGTGACGCCGGCACCATATATTTT.

CDR3 coding DNA: TGTGCCACCAGTGATACTAATCAGGGCAATGAGCAGTTCTTC. As protein: CATSDTNQGNEQFF. The V call is TRBV24-1, the J call TRBJ2-1, with a tentative D call TRBD1 (5 bases). The V end lost 3 bases, the J end lost 6 bases, and 11 bases lay between the germline ends. In germline, CDR1 is KGHDR, CDR2 SFDVKD. The CDR3 length is 14 residues.